The subject of this entry is one T cell receptor beta chain. The antigen remains undetermined. Nashville, Tennessee was home to all donors, who were Caucasian adults. CD45RA+ naive and CD45RA-negative memory subsets were separated from CD4+ cells. The V end was cut by 2 bases, the J end by 4 bases, with 8 bases between. CDR3 length equals 13 residues. Germline V gene data show CDR1 as KGHSH and CDR2 as LQKENI. The source of the sample is a study of shared clonotypes between healthy human individuals. On the study more broadly: Per donor, CD8 memory used one plate, CD8 naive used two, CD4 memory used three and CD4 naive used three.

The study, taken as a whole, reports: Donors were few, which limited the genetic and exposure-history diversity represented.

Generated by immunoSEQ multiplex PCR, the TCRdb table keeps only in-frame clones and is missing some. Of some 2.3 million clones in the sample, over 90% were seen once. This rearrangement joins TRBV18 to TRBJ2-5; D might be TRBD1 (5 bases). The specimen sequenced was naive CD4+ T cells from PBMCs. Subset here: CD45RA+ positively selected. The sequence was collected from a man aged 18 to 35 in good health. Some clones in this sample may be carry-over from other donors' samples. CDR3 loop: CASSPTQGETQYF. CDR3 in DNA: TGTGCCAGCTCACCAACTCAGGGAGAGACCCAGTACTTC.